Listed here are 29 T cell receptor beta chains from one sample, sequenced in a study of regulatory T cells in long-lasting Graves disease. Time point noted: newly diagnosed GD, antithyroid drugs for less than 3 months. Construction of the TCR library relied on RNA isolated from PBMCs. CDR3 regions were amplified by Arm-PCR using iRepertoire HTBI primers to build TCR beta libraries. From the multiplex PCR reads, TCRdb called clonotypes with MiXCR, one entry per CDR3 protein. The data hold 680,000 or so distinct CDR3 sequences, with around 15% observed a single time. This sample also belongs to another study, concerning T cells in Graves' hyperthyroidism and ophthalmopathy.

Here the sequenced sample was peripheral blood mononuclear cells (PBMCs), taken at new diagnosis, from a patient treated with antithyroid drugs. Receptors originate from a woman in her twenties or thirties with Graves disease.

This clonotype was counted many times. The chain uses TRBV30 and TRBJ2-7; 7 positions agree with TRBD1. The germline V gene encodes CDR1 GTSNPN and CDR2 SVGIG (reference sequence). V trimming: 4 bases; J trimming: 9 bases; junction bases outside the gene matches: 6. The CDR3 contains 11 residues. The CDR3 coding sequence is TGTGCCTGGAAAACAGGGGTTGGGCAGTACTTC. Amino acids: CAWKTGVGQYF.

V and J are TRBV5-1 and TRBJ2-3, with D possibly matching TRBD1 (6 bases). In germline, CDR1 is SGHRS, CDR2 YFSETQ. Deletions cut 4 bases from V and 2 bases from J, with 17 bases between. This CDR3 contains 16 residues. The CDR3 loop is CASSPPRDMFTDTQYF. The CDR3 DNA is TGCGCCAGCAGCCCCCCCCGGGACATGTTCACAGATACGCAGTATTTT. Using reference TRBV5-1 and TRBJ2-3 for the parts outside the CDR3, the full variable domain is KAGVTQTPRYLIKTRGQQVTLSCSPISGHRSVSWYQQTPGQGLQFLFEYFSETQRNKGNFPGRFSGRQFSNSRSEMNVSTLELGDSALYLCASSPPRDMFTDTQYFGPGTRLTVL.

This clonotype was recorded many times. The chain couples TRBV7-3 to TRBJ2-7, with TRBD1 matching over 7 bases. The CDR3 totals 13 residues. Trimming cost V 3 bases and J 6 bases; bases outside gene matches: 5. Germline V gives CDR1 SGHTA, CDR2 FQGTGA. CDR3 DNA sequence: TGTGCCAGCAGCTTGACAGGGTCTAGCGAGCAGTACTTC. It codes for CASSLTGSSEQYF. Supplemented by reference TRBV7-3 and TRBJ2-7, the full variable domain reads GAGVSQTPSNKVTEKGKYVELRCDPISGHTALYWYRQSLGQGPEFLIYFQGTGAADDSGLPNDRFFAVRPEGSVSTLKIQRTERGDSAVYLCASSLTGSSEQYFGPGTRLTVT.

This clonotype was seen many times. The gene calls are TRBV20-1 and TRBJ1-5; D might be TRBD1 (5 bases). This CDR3 comprises 14 residues. Trimming pared 3 bases from V and 1 base from J, leaving 10 bases between. Germline V gene lookup returns CDR1 DFQATT and CDR2 SNEGSKA (reference sequence). The CDR3 coding sequence is TGCAGTGCTAGGGGGGAAACCAGCAATCAGCCCCAGCATTTT. As protein: CSARGETSNQPQHF.

This clonotype was found many times. The chain joins TRBV7-9 to TRBJ2-7, with 8 bases that match TRBD1. J was trimmed by 3 bases and V by 5 bases; bases with no gene match: 3. Germline CDR1 SEHNR, CDR2 FQNEAQ (reference sequence). The CDR3 runs 13 residues. The CDR3 DNA reads as TGTGCCAGCAGCCATACAGGGGGCTACGAGCAGTACTTC. This encodes CASSHTGGYEQYF.

The chain is built from TRBV5-4 and TRBJ2-7, with D possibly TRBD1 on 5 matching bases. V lost 2 bases, J lost 2 bases, and 14 bases lay in between. CDR3 length: 15 residues. Germline assignment: CDR1 SGHNT and CDR2 YYREEE (reference sequence). The CDR3 nucleotides read TGTGCCAGCAGCTTAGGCCGCAGGGTCGCCTACGAGCAGTACTTC. Its protein product is CASSLGRRVAYEQYF. Full variable domain (outside the CDR3, taken from reference TRBV5-4 and TRBJ2-7): ETGVTQSPTHLIKTRGQQVTLRCSSQSGHNTVSWYQQALGQGPQFIFQYYREEENGRGNFPPRFSGLQFPNYSSELNVNALELDDSALYLCASSLGRRVAYEQYFGPGTRLTVT.

At least ten counts were recorded for this clonotype. V usage is TRBV11-1 and J usage is TRBJ2-3; tentatively, D is TRBD2 (5 bases). CDR3 length equals 14 residues. Trimming removed 7 bases from V and 6 bases from J, with 17 bases in between. Germline V lookup: CDR1 SGHAT, CDR2 FQDESV (reference sequence). The CDR3 is CASTSTTGEDTQYF. The CDR3 DNA follows: TGTGCCAGCACCTCTACGACTGGGGAGGATACGCAGTATTTT.

The table lists this clonotype with many counts. The chain combines TRBV27 with TRBJ2-3; the match to TRBD2 covers 10 bases. The germline CDR1 and CDR2 sequences are MNHEY and SMNVEV (reference sequence). The CDR3 spans 16 residues. Trimming at V came to 7 bases and at J to 5 bases, leaving 12 bases not matched to a gene. CDR3 residues: CASTHREVAGGDTQYF. Here the CDR3 DNA reads TGTGCCAGCACCCACCGGGAGGTAGCGGGAGGAGATACGCAGTATTTT.

V gene TRBV20-1 combines with J gene TRBJ2-7, with D unresolved. Germline CDR1 reads DFQATT; CDR2 reads SNEGSKA (reference sequence). V lost 6 bases and J lost 4, with 7 bases in between. The CDR3 sequence is 10 residues long. DNA of the CDR3: TGCAGTGCACTAAGATACGAGCAGTACTTC. Translated, it gives CSALRYEQYF.

This clonotype was counted at least ten times. The V call is TRBV10-2, the J call TRBJ2-7; TRBD1 matches 7 bases. The length of the CDR3 is 15 residues. Germline V gives CDR1 WSHSY, CDR2 SAAADI. V lost 8 bases and J lost 1; bases outside the gene matches: 11. Here the CDR3 reads CASAIQGESSYEQYF. In nucleotides, the CDR3 is TGCGCCAGCGCGATCCAGGGGGAATCTTCCTACGAGCAGTACTTC.

This clonotype was counted only a few times. This rearrangement joins TRBV6-1 to TRBJ2-7, with D possibly being TRBD1 or TRBD2 (5 bases each). V dropped 6 bases and J dropped 2 bases, with 17 bases sitting between them. CDR3 length: 15 residues. Per germline, CDR1 MNHNS and CDR2 SASEGT. The CDR3: CASSTGASMTYEQYF. CDR3 sequence (DNA): TGTGCCAGCAGCACCGGGGCCTCCATGACCTACGAGCAGTACTTC.

This clonotype was observed a handful of times. V usage is TRBV5-1 and J usage is TRBJ1-4; a weak D match, TRBD1 (6 bases). CDR1 SGHRS and CDR2 YFSETQ come from the germline V gene. Trimming cost V 0 bases and J 8 bases, with 11 bases left between them. This CDR3 region has 14 residues. The CDR3 sequence: CASSLGGPGEKLFF. CDR3 DNA: TGCGCCAGCAGCTTGGGGGGGCCGGGGGAAAAACTGTTTTTT.

The V and J genes are TRBV20-1 and TRBJ2-3; tentatively, D is TRBD1 (6 bases). In germline, CDR1 is DFQATT, CDR2 SNEGSKA (reference sequence). The CDR3 loop spans 19 amino acids. V lost 3 bases to trimming and J lost 6 bases, with 31 bases between them. The CDR3 region has the DNA TGCAGTGCTAGTGGTCTACTCCTTACAGGGTCCCGAGGCGCGGATACGCAGTATTTT. Its translation is CSASGLLLTGSRGADTQYF.

This clonotype was counted many times. CDR3 residues: CASSEIQGYQPQHF. CDR3 coding DNA: TGTGCCAGCAGTGAAATCCAGGGATATCAGCCCCAGCATTTT. The gene calls are TRBV6-1 and TRBJ1-5; weak D call: TRBD1 (5 bases). The CDR3 length is 14 residues. Trimming removed 2 bases at V and 5 bases at J, with 10 bases between. Germline assignment: CDR1 MNHNS and CDR2 SASEGT.

This clonotype was found many times. V is TRBV7-9 and J is TRBJ2-5; perhaps TRBD2 as D (6 bases). V was pared by 5 bases and J by 5 bases, with 6 bases between. The CDR3 contains 11 residues. Germline CDR1 SEHNR, CDR2 FQNEAQ (reference sequence). DNA of the CDR3: TGTGCCAGCAGCCGGGAGGAGACCCAGTACTTC. The encoded protein is CASSREETQYF.

This clonotype came up a few times. V gene TRBV28 combines with J gene TRBJ1-2, with 9 bases aligning to TRBD1. Germline V gives CDR1 MDHEN, CDR2 SYDVKM. The CDR3 length is 15 residues. Losses at the gene ends were 10 bases for V and 2 bases for J; bases not matched to a gene: 11. DNA for the CDR3: TGTGCCACCCTACGGGGGACAGGGAGAAACTATGGCTACACCTTC. Amino acids: CATLRGTGRNYGYTF.

Concerning this clonotype: An end of the junction differs from the germline gene, which may be a read error. V usage is TRBV2 and J usage is TRBJ1-1; D unclear. The CDR3 contains 11 residues. CDR1 SNHLY and CDR2 FYNNEI come from the germline V gene. CDR3 nucleotide sequence: TGTGCCAGCAGTGGAGACACTGAAGCTCTCTTT. It encodes CASSGDTEALF.

This clonotype was observed a few times. The CDR3 here is CASSLETAGELFF. Here the CDR3 DNA reads TGTGCCAGCAGCTTAGAAACGGCCGGGGAGCTGTTTTTT. The chain has TRBV7-3 and TRBJ2-2; no clear D. The length of the CDR3 is 13 residues. CDR1 SGHTA and CDR2 FQGTGA come from the germline V gene. The V end was cut by 2 bases, the J end by 6 bases, with 7 bases between.

This clonotype turned up a few times. The chain carries TRBV12-3 or TRBV12-4 and TRBJ2-3; 10 nucleotides align to TRBD2. The ends lost 9 bases at V and 6 bases at J; junction bases unmatched: 12. The CDR3 sequence is 15 residues long. CDR3 DNA sequence: TGTGCCAGTAGGTTCGCACTAGCGGGATTGGATACGCAGTATTTT. It encodes CASRFALAGLDTQYF.

This clonotype was picked up many times. The chain recombines TRBV24-1 with TRBJ2-3, with 10 nucleotides matching TRBD1. CDR3 size: 13 residues. CDR1 and CDR2 from the germline V gene are KGHDR and SFDVKD. V lost 10 bases and J lost 5; bases outside the gene matches: 5. The CDR3 loop reads CATGQGERDTQYF. For the CDR3, the DNA is TGTGCCACAGGACAGGGGGAAAGAGATACGCAGTATTTT.

CDR3 nucleotide sequence: TGCAGTGCTGGGACAACGAGCAATCAGCCCCAGCATTTT. Translated, it gives CSAGTTSNQPQHF. The chain couples TRBV20-1 to TRBJ1-5; tentative D call: TRBD1 (6 bases). The CDR3 has 13 residues. CDR1 DFQATT and CDR2 SNEGSKA come from the germline V gene (reference sequence). With 5 bases removed from V and 1 base from J, the gap between germline ends came to 9 bases.

This clonotype was seen many times. J is TRBJ1-1 and V is TRBV20-1; D not certain. Trimming left V 7 bases short and J 0 bases short, with 9 bases between. The germline CDR1 and CDR2 sequences are DFQATT and SNEGSKA (reference sequence). There are 12 residues in the CDR3. The CDR3 loop reads CSVLAMNTEAFF. DNA for the CDR3: TGCAGTGTCTTGGCCATGAACACTGAAGCTTTCTTT.

This clonotype was counted a few times. This could be a read error, since a much larger clone is one nucleotide away. This chain connects TRBV2 to TRBJ1-2; 11 nucleotides align to TRBD1. This CDR3 region has 13 residues. V shed 8 bases and J 8 bases; nucleotides not matched to a gene: 7. Germline V gives CDR1 SNHLY, CDR2 FYNNEI. The CDR3 coding sequence is TGTGCCAGCCGGGGACAGGGGGTTTGGGGCTACACCTTC. It is translated as CASRGQGVWGYTF.

About this clonotype itself: With a much larger clone just one base away, this may be a read error. V gene TRBV2 combines with J gene TRBJ2-5, with D perhaps being TRBD1 or TRBD2 (5 bases each). The CDR3 sequence is 14 residues long. Germline loops: CDR1 SNHLY, CDR2 FYNNEI. Trimming pared 3 bases from V and 5 bases from J, leaving 13 bases between. Here the CDR3 DNA reads TGTGCCAGCAGTGAGGGACGCCTAAAGGAGACCCAGTACTTC. Its translation is CASSEGRLKETQYF.

This clonotype was observed at least ten times. The chain couples TRBV7-2 to TRBJ2-1; D is ambiguous. Germline V lookup: CDR1 SGHTA, CDR2 FQGNSA. Trimming left V 1 base short and J 4 bases short, with 8 bases between. The CDR3 contains 14 residues. The CDR3 is CASSLGWAYNEQFF. In nucleotides, the CDR3 is TGTGCCAGCAGCTTAGGATGGGCTTACAATGAGCAGTTCTTC.

This clonotype has ten or more counts. This chain links TRBV6-2 or TRBV6-3 with TRBJ2-2; TRBD1 agrees at 7 bases. With 2 bases clipped from V and 1 base from J, the junction kept 7 bases outside the gene matches. There are 17 residues in the CDR3. CDR1 and CDR2 (germline): MNHEY, SVGEGT. The CDR3 region has the DNA TGTGCCAGCAGTTACCATAAGGGACAGCTGAACACCGGGGAGCTGTTTTTT. Translating gives CASSYHKGQLNTGELFF.

This clonotype was detected many times. The chain combines TRBV7-2 with TRBJ2-5; TRBD1 matches at 8 bases. Germline V gene data show CDR1 as SGHTA and CDR2 as FQGNSA. CDR3 size: 15 residues. V gave up 3 bases and J gave up 5 bases; unmatched junction bases: 8. CDR3 protein: CASSFFRGRSETQYF. In DNA form, the CDR3 reads TGTGCCAGCAGCTTCTTCAGGGGGCGATCGGAGACCCAGTACTTC.

The chain carries TRBV18 and TRBJ2-3; perhaps TRBD1 as D (6 bases). The better agreement between TRBJ2-5 and the DNA end casts doubt on the J call. Germline-derived CDR1 and CDR2 are KGHSH and LQKENI. CDR3 length: 15 residues. In DNA form, the CDR3 reads TGTGCCAGCTCACCGGTCAGGGGAGATTTAGAGACCCAGTACTTC. Residues: CASSPVRGDLETQYF.

This clonotype has a count of ten or more. The chain uses TRBV12-3 or TRBV12-4 and TRBJ1-2; 7 nucleotides line up with TRBD1. The CDR3 is 11 amino acids. The V segment lost 7 bases and the J segment 7 bases; nucleotides outside the gene matches: 3. CDR3 loop: CASTYRGGYTF. In DNA, the CDR3 is TGTGCCAGCACTTACAGGGGTGGCTACACCTTC.